This T cell receptor beta chain was recovered during a study of CD8+CD57+ T cells in acquired aplastic anemia. Profiling of TCR beta VDJ combinations and CDR3 sequences used genomic DNA as template. TCRdb reprocessed the reads with MiXCR, giving one entry per CDR3 protein. This repertoire shows hundreds of thousands of distinct CDR3 sequences, less than 35% found once; its top ten account for around 0.82%. Patients picked for sequencing had shown CD8+CD57+ cell expansion detected by flow cytometry. Looked up from germline, CDR1 is SGHRS and CDR2 is YFSETQ. With V trimmed by 4 bases and J by 5 bases, 3 bases remained unmatched. This CDR3 region has 13 residues.

The chain is built from TRBV5-1 and TRBJ1-2; TRBD1 matches at 9 bases. Material: sorted CD4+, CD8+, or CD8+CD57+ T cells (not recorded which) from PBMCs. This TCR came from a human donor with aplastic anemia. The chain's CDR3 is CASSRTGVYGYTF. CDR3 bases: TGCGCCAGCAGCCGGACAGGGGTTTATGGCTACACCTTC.